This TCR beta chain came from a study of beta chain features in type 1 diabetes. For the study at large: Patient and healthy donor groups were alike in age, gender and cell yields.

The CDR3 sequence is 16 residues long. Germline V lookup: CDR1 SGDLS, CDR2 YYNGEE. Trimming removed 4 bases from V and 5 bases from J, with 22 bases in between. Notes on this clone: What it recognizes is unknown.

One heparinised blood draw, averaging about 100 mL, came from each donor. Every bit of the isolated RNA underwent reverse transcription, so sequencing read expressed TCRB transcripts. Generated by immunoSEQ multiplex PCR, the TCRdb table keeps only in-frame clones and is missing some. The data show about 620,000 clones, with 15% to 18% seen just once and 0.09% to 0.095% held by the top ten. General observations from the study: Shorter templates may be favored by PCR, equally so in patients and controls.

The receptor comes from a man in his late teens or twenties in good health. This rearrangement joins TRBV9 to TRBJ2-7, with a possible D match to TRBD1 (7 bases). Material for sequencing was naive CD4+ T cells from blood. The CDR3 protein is CASSPTRGGAADEQYF. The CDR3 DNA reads TGTGCCAGCAGCCCGACTAGAGGGGGCGCCGCGGACGAGCAGTACTTC.